Listed here is a single T cell receptor (beta chain). These data belong to a study of T-cell reconstitution after alpha-beta-depleted transplantation in children. Germline CDR1 SGHAT, CDR2 FQNNGV. Trimming cost V 0 bases and J 4 bases; bases outside gene matches: 2. CDR3 length: 15 residues. Unique molecular identifiers were built into the TCRbeta library. TCRdb reanalysed the PCR reads using MiXCR and keeps one entry per CDR3 protein. The sample lists about 92,000 distinct CDR3 sequences, less than 15% occurring once. This TCR derives from a human donor who donated a stem cell graft to a child with inherited bone marrow failure. This chain links TRBV11-2 with TRBJ2-2; 7 nucleotides match TRBD1. The material sequenced was PBMCs from the stem cell graft donor, taken from the stem cell graft. The CDR3 spells CASSLEGQRTGELFF. The CDR3 DNA reads as TGTGCCAGCAGCTTAGAGGGACAGCGCACCGGGGAGCTGTTTTTT.